These 32 T cell receptor beta chains came from one sample sequenced in a study of blood T cell repertoires in COVID-19. Profiled with immunoSEQ multiplex PCR; TCRdb holds only in-frame clones, not every one. The sample has about 300,000 clones, about nine tenths seen once. Sequenced: peripheral blood. Source of these receptors: a woman between 45 and 65 years old with COVID-19, enrolled during active disease.

The chain joins TRBV24-1 to TRBJ2-2, with 10 bases matching TRBD1. V lost 5 bases and J lost 7; bases outside the gene matches: 12. In germline, CDR1 is KGHDR, CDR2 SFDVKD. This CDR3 spans 17 amino acids. The CDR3 DNA follows: TGTGCCACCAGTGGGGTCGACAGGGGGCGTTGGAACGGGGAGCTGTTTTTT. Protein: CATSGVDRGRWNGELFF.

The J gene is TRBJ2-2, the V gene TRBV30, with TRBD1 matching over 12 bases. V lost 8 bases, J lost 4 bases, and 2 bases stayed unmatched. This CDR3 has 13 residues. From germline, CDR1 is GTSNPN and CDR2 SVGIG (reference sequence). The CDR3 loop reads CARGQGATGELFF. The CDR3 nucleotides are TGTGCCCGGGGACAGGGGGCCACCGGGGAGCTGTTTTTT.

The chain recombines TRBV6-7 with TRBJ1-4, with D unclear. TRBV6-7 is recorded as an ORF, its role being uncertain. This CDR3 spans 16 amino acids. V dropped 2 bases and J dropped 10 bases, with 20 bases sitting between them. CDR3 DNA sequence: TGTGCCAGCAGTTACGATAAACATGTACGGCAGCGAAAACTGTTTTTT. Encoded protein: CASSYDKHVRQRKLFF.

V gene TRBV7-3 combines with J gene TRBJ2-1; 9 bases are a match to TRBD2. This CDR3 is built from 15 residues. The ends lost 5 bases at V and 4 bases at J; junction bases unmatched: 6. CDR1 and CDR2 from the germline V gene are SGHTA and FQGTGA. The CDR3 sequence is CASSHSGSGYNEQFF. CDR3 DNA: TGTGCCAGCAGCCATAGCGGGAGCGGGTACAATGAGCAGTTCTTC.

The sample holds one count of this clone. The V gene is TRBV10-3, the J gene TRBJ2-7, with 13 positions matching TRBD2. This CDR3 has 18 amino acids. Germline V gives CDR1 ENHRY, CDR2 SYGVKD. J lost 2 bases, V lost 3 bases, and 10 bases had no gene match. The DNA for the CDR3 is TGTGCCATCAGTGACCGGGTCGGACTAGCGGGAGAGCCCTACGAGCAGTACTTC. Translation: CAISDRVGLAGEPYEQYF.

V is TRBV6-2 or TRBV6-3 and J is TRBJ1-6; 10 bases agree with TRBD1. The CDR3 is 13 amino acids. Germline V gives CDR1 MNHEY, CDR2 SVGEGT. With 5 bases clipped from V and 10 bases from J, the junction kept 2 bases outside the gene matches. This CDR3 is CASSGGQGSPLHF. In DNA, the CDR3 is TGTGCCAGCAGTGGGGGACAGGGGTCACCCCTCCACTTT.

This clone was recorded once. The chain recombines TRBV3-1 (or the pseudogene TRBV3-2) with TRBJ2-7, with 7 bases fitting TRBD1. Trimming took 8 bases from V and 2 from J; bases not matched to a gene: 0. CDR1 is LGHDT and CDR2 is YNNKEL in the germline V gene (reference sequence). CDR3 size: 11 residues. CDR3 region: CASGQAYEQYF. CDR3 nucleotides: TGTGCCAGCGGACAGGCCTACGAGCAGTACTTC.

The chain has TRBV7-2 and TRBJ1-5; D gene unclear. CDR3 size: 15 residues. V lost 3 bases and J lost 2, with 11 bases in between. Germline loops: CDR1 SGHTA, CDR2 FQGNSA. The CDR3 region is CASSLAVPGNQPQHF. Written as DNA, the CDR3 is TGTGCCAGCAGCTTGGCGGTGCCGGGCAATCAGCCCCAGCATTTT.

This clone showed up just once. One end of the junction is discordant with germline, which a read error may explain. V and J are TRBV19 and TRBJ2-7; 11 bases line up with TRBD2. Looked up from germline, CDR1 is LNHDA and CDR2 is SQIVND (reference sequence). The CDR3 has 14 amino acids. The CDR3, as DNA: TGTGCCAGTAGCATAGCGGGAGGGCCCTACGAGCAGTACTTC. The encoded protein is CASSIAGGPYEQYF.

The chain links TRBV5-1 to TRBJ1-1; 8 bases map to TRBD1. V shed 5 bases and J 1 base; nucleotides not matched to a gene: 16. The germline V gene has CDR1 SGHRS and CDR2 YFSETQ. The CDR3 consists of 18 residues. The CDR3 spells CASRYATGGQIRNTEAFF. The DNA of the CDR3 is TGCGCCAGCAGGTACGCTACAGGGGGGCAGATAAGGAACACTGAAGCTTTCTTT.

DNA of the CDR3: TGTGCCAGCAGCTTAACAGGCGGGATCTACGAGCAGTACTTC. Protein sequence: CASSLTGGIYEQYF. This chain uses TRBV7-9 with TRBJ2-7, with a possible D match to TRBD2 (6 bases). V lost 2 bases and J 3 bases, leaving 11 bases between the germline ends. CDR3 length equals 14 residues. The germline V gene has CDR1 SEHNR and CDR2 FQNEAQ (reference sequence).

The J gene is TRBJ2-1, the V gene TRBV11-2; tentatively, D is TRBD1 (6 bases). The germline V gene encodes CDR1 SGHAT and CDR2 FQNNGV. The CDR3 loop spans 16 amino acids. Trimming stripped 4 bases from V and 9 bases from J, with 22 bases between. The CDR3 loop reads CASSSASGTIQGEQFF. CDR3 nucleotides: TGTGCCAGCAGCTCCGCCTCCGGGACAATCCAGGGTGAGCAGTTCTTC.

V and J are TRBV18 and TRBJ2-3; 11 positions agree with TRBD2. Trimming at V came to 6 bases and at J to 0 bases, leaving 2 bases not matched to a gene. The germline CDR1 and CDR2 sequences are KGHSH and LQKENI. CDR3 length: 15 amino acids. The CDR3 loop is CASSRLAGSTDTQYF. In DNA, the CDR3 is TGTGCCAGCTCCCGACTAGCGGGAAGCACAGATACGCAGTATTTT.

This clone was found a few times. This chain uses TRBV5-4 with TRBJ2-1; 8 bases are shared with TRBD2. Per germline, CDR1 SGHNT and CDR2 YYREEE (reference sequence). The CDR3 covers 15 residues. With 0 bases clipped from V and 6 bases from J, the junction kept 5 bases outside the gene matches. CDR3 region: CASSLDGTSSNEQFF. Written as DNA, the CDR3 is TGTGCCAGCAGCTTGGATGGGACTAGTTCCAATGAGCAGTTCTTC. Together with reference TRBV5-4 and TRBJ2-1, the CDR3 gives the full variable domain: ETGVTQSPTHLIKTRGQQVTLRCSSQSGHNTVSWYQQALGQGPQFIFQYYREEENGRGNFPPRFSGLQFPNYSSELNVNALELDDSALYLCASSLDGTSSNEQFFGPGTRLTVL.

The V gene is TRBV27, the J gene TRBJ1-6, with D hard to call. Trimming pared 3 bases from V and 2 bases from J, leaving 5 bases between. Germline CDR1 and CDR2: MNHEY and SMNVEV (reference sequence). This CDR3 has 14 residues. The DNA of the CDR3 is TGTGCCAGCAGTTTCGGTCCCTATAATTCACCCCTCCACTTT. Its protein is CASSFGPYNSPLHF.

The chain uses TRBV5-4 and TRBJ1-1; 8 bases agree with TRBD1. Trimming cost V 4 bases and J 2 bases; bases outside gene matches: 7. There are 15 residues in the CDR3. Germline lookup yields CDR1 SGHNT and CDR2 YYREEE (reference sequence). CDR3 region: CASSLTGTGNTEAFF. The CDR3, as DNA: TGTGCCAGCAGCCTAACCGGGACAGGAAACACTGAAGCTTTCTTT.

About this clone: Germline is not matched at one junction end, which may reflect a read error. The V call is TRBV3-1 (or the pseudogene TRBV3-2), the J call TRBJ1-6, with TRBD1 identical over 11 bases. Germline V gene lookup returns CDR1 LGHDT and CDR2 YNNKEL (reference sequence). This CDR3 has 15 residues. This CDR3 reads CASSQDRGLSSPLHF. CDR3 DNA sequence: TGTGCCAGTAGCCAGGACAGGGGGCTAAGTTCACCCCTCCACTTT.

This chain uses TRBV5-1 with TRBJ2-1, with 9 bases that match TRBD1. The CDR3 has 16 residues. Germline CDR1 reads SGHRS; CDR2 reads YFSETQ. Trimming cost V 0 bases and J 6 bases; bases outside gene matches: 7. CDR3 amino acids: CASSLAWTGVGNEQFF. CDR3 in DNA: TGCGCCAGCAGCTTGGCTTGGACAGGGGTCGGCAATGAGCAGTTCTTC.

The rearrangement links TRBV15 to TRBJ1-1; tentatively, D is TRBD1 (5 bases). This CDR3 comprises 13 residues. V was clipped by 9 bases and J by 1 base, with 12 bases between them. The germline V gene has CDR1 LNHNV and CDR2 YYDKDF (reference sequence). This chain's CDR3 is CATADSPNTEAFF. CDR3 DNA: TGTGCCACTGCTGACAGCCCGAACACTGAAGCTTTCTTT.

The chain combines TRBV5-1 with TRBJ2-1; 8 positions agree with TRBD1. This CDR3 has 15 residues. Germline V lookup: CDR1 SGHRS, CDR2 YFSETQ. J lost 1 base, V lost 7 bases, and 7 bases had no gene match. The CDR3 region is CASGTGGRSYNEQFF. The CDR3 coding sequence is TGCGCCAGCGGGACAGGAGGAAGGTCCTACAATGAGCAGTTCTTC.

This clone was seen once. V and J are TRBV30 and TRBJ2-7, with TRBD1 matching over 7 bases. The CDR3 has 13 amino acids. Germline CDR1 GTSNPN, CDR2 SVGIG (reference sequence). Trimming took 2 bases from V and 8 from J; bases not matched to a gene: 9. CDR3 residues: CAWSLGTEIKQYF. The CDR3 DNA reads as TGTGCCTGGAGTTTGGGGACAGAAATTAAGCAGTACTTC.

The chain joins TRBV9 to TRBJ2-1; 10 bases agree with TRBD2. The CDR3 totals 15 residues. V was clipped by 0 bases and J by 10 bases; unmatched bases: 7. Looked up from germline, CDR1 is SGDLS and CDR2 is YYNGEE. In DNA form, the CDR3 reads TGTGCCAGCAGCGTAGATGGACTAGCGGTAAAAGAGCAGTTCTTC. Protein sequence: CASSVDGLAVKEQFF.

This clone was picked up one time. The chain is built from TRBV18 and TRBJ1-1; 9 positions agree with TRBD1. Per the germline V gene, CDR1 is KGHSH and CDR2 is LQKENI. V lost 2 bases, J lost 5 bases, and 3 bases stayed unmatched. The CDR3 loop spans 14 amino acids. CDR3 bases: TGTGCCAGCTCACCAGGGACAGGGCGTACTGAAGCTTTCTTT. It yields the protein CASSPGTGRTEAFF. Full variable domain (outside the CDR3, taken from reference TRBV18 and TRBJ1-1): NAGVMQNPRHLVRRRGQEARLRCSPMKGHSHVYWYRQLPEEGLKFMVYLQKENIIDESGMPKERFSAEFPKEGPSILRIQQVVRGDSAAYFCASSPGTGRTEAFFGQGTRLTVV.

The chain uses TRBV2 and TRBJ2-1, with TRBD1 matching over 8 bases. The CDR3 contains 18 residues. J gave up 3 bases and V 2 bases, and 12 bases lay outside the gene matches. The germline CDR1 and CDR2 sequences are SNHLY and FYNNEI. The chain's CDR3 is CASSELGDRTGGYNEQFF. The CDR3 bases are TGTGCCAGCAGTGAACTTGGGGATAGAACAGGGGGCTACAATGAGCAGTTCTTC.

The V gene is TRBV6-2 or TRBV6-3, the J gene TRBJ2-2; 7 nucleotides line up with TRBD1. The J segment lost 3 bases and the V segment lost 4 bases, leaving 8 bases of the junction unmatched. The CDR3 sequence is 16 residues long. CDR1 and CDR2 from the germline V gene are MNHEY and SVGEGT. CDR3 sequence: CASSSRGGDYTGELFF. In nucleotides, the CDR3 is TGTGCCAGCAGTTCGAGAGGGGGCGACTACACCGGGGAGCTGTTTTTT.

The CDR3 reads CASWRTGLREKLFF. CDR3 nucleotides: TGTGCCAGCTGGCGGACAGGGCTTAGGGAAAAACTGTTTTTT. The genes are TRBV6-5 and TRBJ1-4; 8 nucleotides agree with TRBD1. The CDR3 sequence is 14 residues long. The V and J ends lost 8 bases and 8 bases, in that order; junction bases with no gene match: 10. The germline V gene has CDR1 MNHEY and CDR2 SVGAGI.

The gene calls are TRBV19 and TRBJ1-5; TRBD1 matches at 7 bases. V trimming: 3 bases; J trimming: 3 bases; junction bases outside the gene matches: 11. The CDR3 has 17 amino acids. CDR1 is LNHDA and CDR2 is SQIVND in the germline V gene (reference sequence). This CDR3 is CASSIVTTGTLNQPQHF. The CDR3 nucleotides are TGTGCCAGTAGTATTGTGACGACAGGGACTCTCAATCAGCCCCAGCATTTT.

The CDR3 DNA reads TGTGCCAGCAGCCTAAGACAGAATGAAAAACTGTTTTTT. Residues: CASSLRQNEKLFF. This sequence joins TRBV9 and TRBJ1-4; tentative D call: TRBD1 (5 bases). The CDR3 loop spans 13 amino acids. Per the germline V gene, CDR1 is SGDLS and CDR2 is YYNGEE. With 4 bases removed from V and 5 bases from J, the gap between germline ends came to 9 bases.

The chain carries TRBV4-3 and TRBJ2-2, with a possible D match to TRBD2 (5 bases). This CDR3 is 17 amino acids long. The V and J ends lost 2 bases and 7 bases respectively, with 20 bases between them. CDR1 LGHNA and CDR2 YSLEER come from the germline V gene. The CDR3 DNA follows: TGCGCCAGCAGCCAATTCTTACGGGAAGGGCGCGGCGGGGAGCTGTTTTTT. Translated, it gives CASSQFLREGRGGELFF.

In DNA, the CDR3 is TGTGCCAGCAGCCGGGCGGGGGCTAGCGGGTCGTGGGAGCAGTACTTC. Translation gives CASSRAGASGSWEQYF. The chain is built from TRBV7-8 and TRBJ2-7; TRBD2 matches 8 bases. The CDR3 length is 16 residues. Germline V gene lookup returns CDR1 SGHVS and CDR2 FQNEAQ. V lost 5 bases and J lost 7; bases outside the gene matches: 16.

V is TRBV27 and J is TRBJ2-3; a weak D match, TRBD1 (6 bases). V was trimmed by 4 bases and J by 1 base, leaving 12 bases between them. The CDR3 is 15 amino acids. The germline gives CDR1 MNHEY, CDR2 SMNVEV (reference sequence). In DNA form, the CDR3 reads TGTGCCAGCAGTTCTAGACAGGTTCGCACAGATACGCAGTATTTT. It translates to CASSSRQVRTDTQYF.

The chain is built from TRBV4-2 and TRBJ2-1; possible D gene TRBD2, 5 bases. CDR1 and CDR2 from the germline V gene are LGHNA and YNFKEQ. This CDR3 spans 16 amino acids. V was shortened by 0 bases and J by 0 bases, with 9 bases between the two germline ends. This CDR3 is CASSQDKTSSYNEQFF. For the CDR3, the DNA is TGTGCCAGCAGCCAAGATAAAACTAGCTCCTACAATGAGCAGTTCTTC.